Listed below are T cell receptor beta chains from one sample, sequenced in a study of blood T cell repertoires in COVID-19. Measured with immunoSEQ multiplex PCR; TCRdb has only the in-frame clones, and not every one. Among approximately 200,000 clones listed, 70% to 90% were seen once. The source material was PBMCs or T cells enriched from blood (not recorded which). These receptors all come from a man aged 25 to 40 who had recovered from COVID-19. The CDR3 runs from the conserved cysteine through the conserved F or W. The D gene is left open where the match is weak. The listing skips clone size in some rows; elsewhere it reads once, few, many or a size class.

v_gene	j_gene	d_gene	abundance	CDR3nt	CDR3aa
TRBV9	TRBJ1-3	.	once	TGTGCCAGCAGCGGGCCGGGAAACACCATATATTTT	CASSGPGNTIYF
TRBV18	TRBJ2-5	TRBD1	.	TGTGCCAGCTCACCGTCTTGGACAGGTAGACAAGAGACCCAGTACTTC	CASSPSWTGRQETQYF
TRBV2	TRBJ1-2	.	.	TGTGCCAGCTCTGCTCTCCAGGGGAATCGTCATGGCTACACCTTC	CASSALQGNRHGYTF
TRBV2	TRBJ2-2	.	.	TGTGCCAGCAGTCCACTAGGTGGGGGACTCACGAACACCGGGGAGCTGTTTTTT	CASSPLGGGLTNTGELFF
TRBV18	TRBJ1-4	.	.	TGTGCCAGCTCACCACCCTCGGGGTCGGAAAAACTGTTTTTT	CASSPPSGSEKLFF
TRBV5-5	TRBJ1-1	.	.	TGTGCCAGCAGAATTGGGACAACGAACACTGAAGCTTTCTTT	CASRIGTTNTEAFF
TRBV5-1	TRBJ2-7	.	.	TGCGCCAGCAGCTTGGGTCCGGGATGGTACGAGCAGTACTTC	CASSLGPGWYEQYF
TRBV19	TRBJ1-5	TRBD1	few	TGTGCCAGTAGCCATAACCGCCAGGGACAGACAAATCAGCCCCAGCATTTT	CASSHNRQGQTNQPQHF
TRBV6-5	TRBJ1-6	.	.	TGTGCCAGCAGGATCTTTCAGGATTCACCCCTCCACTTT	CASRIFQDSPLHF
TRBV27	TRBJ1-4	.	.	TGTGCCAGCACCTCGGGACAAATTAATGAAAAACTGTTTTTT	CASTSGQINEKLFF
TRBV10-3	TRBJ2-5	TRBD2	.	TGTGCCATCAGTGGGTACCTACCGGGACTAGCAGCGGAGACCCAGTACTTC	CAISGYLPGLAAETQYF
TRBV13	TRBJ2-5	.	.	TGTGCCAGCAGCTTAGAGGGTCTTGACGGGAAAGAGACCCAGTACTTC	CASSLEGLDGKETQYF
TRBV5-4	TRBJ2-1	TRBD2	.	TGTGCCAGCAGCTTGTACCGGGGGGGCCTCAACAATGAGCAGTTCTTC	CASSLYRGGLNNEQFF
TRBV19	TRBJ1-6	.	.	TGTGCCAGTAGCCCAAACATACAGGGAGCATCAGGAAATTCACCCCTCCACTTT	CASSPNIQGASGNSPLHF
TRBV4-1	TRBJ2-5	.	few	TGCGCCAGCAGCCGTAACGGTAGGGGAGAGACCCAGTACTTC	CASSRNGRGETQYF
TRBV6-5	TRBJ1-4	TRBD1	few	TGTGCCAGCAGGCGGTTTGGGACAGAGGGGGAAAAACTGTTTTTT	CASRRFGTEGEKLFF
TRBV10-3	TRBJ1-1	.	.	TGTGCCATCAAAAGACAGGTTTTAAACACTGAAGCTTTCTTT	CAIKRQVLNTEAFF
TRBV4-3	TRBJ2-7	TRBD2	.	TGCGCCAGCAGCCAAGAACGGAGCGGGGGAGTCTACGAGCAGTACTTC	CASSQERSGGVYEQYF
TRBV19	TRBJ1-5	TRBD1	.	TGTGCCAGTAGTATGTCAGGACAGGGCAATCAGCCCCAGCATTTT	CASSMSGQGNQPQHF
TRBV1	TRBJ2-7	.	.	TGCACCAGCAGAACAGGGATCGACTACGAGCAGTACTTC	CTSRTGIDYEQYF
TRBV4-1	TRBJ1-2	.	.	TGCGCCAGCAGCCAGCGGGCGGCTGGGACTAACTATGGCTACACCTTC	CASSQRAAGTNYGYTF
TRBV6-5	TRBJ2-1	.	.	TGTGCCAGCAGCCGGGGGAATGAGCAGTTCTTC	CASSRGNEQFF
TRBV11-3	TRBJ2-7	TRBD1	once	TGTGCCAGCAGCCAAAGTACCGGGACAGGGATCTACGAGCAGTACTTC	CASSQSTGTGIYEQYF
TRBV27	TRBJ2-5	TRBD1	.	TGTGCCAGCAGATTCGGACAGGAAGAGACCCAGTACTTC	CASRFGQEETQYF
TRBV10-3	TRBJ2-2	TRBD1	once	TGTGCCGCGAAGGGGGACAGCCCGAACACCGGGGAGCTGTTTTTT	CAAKGDSPNTGELFF
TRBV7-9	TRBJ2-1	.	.	TGTGCCAGCAGCCTTAGCTTCCCCGCCAATGAGCAGTTCTTC	CASSLSFPANEQFF
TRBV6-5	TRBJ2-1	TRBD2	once	TGTGCCAGCAGACCCCTAGCGGGAGCCTACAATGAGCAGTTCTTC	CASRPLAGAYNEQFF
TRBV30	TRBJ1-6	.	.	TGTGCCTGGAGTGTACGAGCGGGTTATTCACCCCTCCACTTT	CAWSVRAGYSPLHF
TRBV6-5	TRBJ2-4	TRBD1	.	TGTGCCAGCAGGGCCGGGACAGCGCACATTCAGTACTTC	CASRAGTAHIQYF
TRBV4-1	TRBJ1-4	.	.	TGCGCCAGCAGCCAAGCGCCGCCCGACGTGCTGTCGGGGGGAAATGAAAAACTGTTTTTT	CASSQAPPDVLSGGNEKLFF
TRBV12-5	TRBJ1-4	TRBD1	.	TGTGCTAGTGGTGTGGGGACAGTTAATGAAAAACTGTTTTTT	CASGVGTVNEKLFF
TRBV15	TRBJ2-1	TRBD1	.	TGTGCCACCAGCAGAGAGTTTGGGACAGGGGACAATGAGCAGTTCTTC	CATSREFGTGDNEQFF
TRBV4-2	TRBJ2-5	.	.	TGTGCCAGCAGCCAGGCCGGGGTCAAAGGGACCCAGTACTTC	CASSQAGVKGTQYF
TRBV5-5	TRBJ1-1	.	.	TGTGCCAGCAGCTTGTCGGCAGGGGAAGGTGAAGCTTTCTTT	CASSLSAGEGEAFF
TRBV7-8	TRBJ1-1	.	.	TGTGCCAGCAGCATATTAGACAGGACCGCTGAAGCTTTCTTT	CASSILDRTAEAFF
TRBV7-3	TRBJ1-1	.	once	TGTGCCAGCAGCTTCCCGGACAGACCCTTTTTGAGGACTGAAGCTTTCTTT	CASSFPDRPFLRTEAFF
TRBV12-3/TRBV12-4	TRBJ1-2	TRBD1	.	TGTGCCAGCAGGGGGACAGGGGACTATGGCTACACCTTC	CASRGTGDYGYTF
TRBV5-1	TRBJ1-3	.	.	TGCGCCAGCAGCTATAATCAGGGCTCTGGAAACACCATATATTTT	CASSYNQGSGNTIYF
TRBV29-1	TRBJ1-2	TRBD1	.	TGCAGCGTTGAGGGGACAGGAGGCAGGGGCTACACCTTC	CSVEGTGGRGYTF
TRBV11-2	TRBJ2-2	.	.	TGTGCCAGCAGCTTAGCTGGCTCCGGGGAGCTGTTTTTT	CASSLAGSGELFF
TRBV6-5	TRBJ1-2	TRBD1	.	TGTGCCAGCAGTTCTCCGACAGGGGGTTCCTCCTATGGCTACACCTTC	CASSSPTGGSSYGYTF
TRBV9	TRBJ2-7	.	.	TGTGCCAGCAGCGTAGCTCTATACTCCTACGAGCAGTACTTC	CASSVALYSYEQYF
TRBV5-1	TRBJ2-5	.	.	TGCGCCAGCCACCCTTCCTACCTCCAAGAGACCCAGTACTTC	CASHPSYLQETQYF
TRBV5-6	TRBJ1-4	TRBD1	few	TGTGCCAGCAGCAGCCCTTCTAGACAGGGGGCGAATGAAAAACTGTTTTTT	CASSSPSRQGANEKLFF
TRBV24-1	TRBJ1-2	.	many	TGTGCCACCAGTGACCAGGATTATGGCTACACCTTC	CATSDQDYGYTF
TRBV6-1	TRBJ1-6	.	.	TGTGCCAGCAGTGAAGTAGAGGGGACGGGGGATTCACCCCTCCACTTT	CASSEVEGTGDSPLHF
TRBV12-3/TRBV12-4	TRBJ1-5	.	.	TGTGCCAGCAGATCCGGGACTATAGAGCCCCAGCATTTT	CASRSGTIEPQHF
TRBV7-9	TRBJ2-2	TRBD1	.	TGTGCCAGCAGCGCCCAGACAGGGGGCAACACCGGGGAGCTGTTTTTT	CASSAQTGGNTGELFF
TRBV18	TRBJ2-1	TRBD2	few	TGTGCCAGCTCACCCCTAACCTTAGCGGGGGGGCCCGGCAATGAGCAGTTCTTC	CASSPLTLAGGPGNEQFF
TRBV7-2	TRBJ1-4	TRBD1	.	TGTGCCAGCAGCTTAGCACGGGACAGGGGTGAAAAACTGTTTTTT	CASSLARDRGEKLFF
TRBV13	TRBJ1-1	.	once	TGTGCCAGCAGCTTTAGTACAGGCGGGATACCTTTCTTT	CASSFSTGGIPFF
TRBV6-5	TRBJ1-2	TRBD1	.	TGTGCCAGCAGTTTACGCTTTCGGACAGGGGGGGATGGCTACACCTTC	CASSLRFRTGGDGYTF
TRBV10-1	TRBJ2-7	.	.	TGCGCCAGCAGTGAGGCGGGAAACTCCTACGAGCAGTACTTC	CASSEAGNSYEQYF
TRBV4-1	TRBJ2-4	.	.	TGCGCCAGCAGCCAAGATCAGGCGGGAATAGCCAAAAACATTCAGTACTTC	CASSQDQAGIAKNIQYF
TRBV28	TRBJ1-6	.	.	TGTGCCAGCAGTTTAGCGGGAACAGGCGCGGCACCCCTCCACTTT	CASSLAGTGAAPLHF
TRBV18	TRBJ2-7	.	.	TGTGCCAGCTCACCACTGGGACATTACGGCGAGCAGTACTTC	CASSPLGHYGEQYF
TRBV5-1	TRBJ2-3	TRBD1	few	TGCGCCAGCAGCGGACGACAGGGGTCAGATACGCAGTATTTT	CASSGRQGSDTQYF